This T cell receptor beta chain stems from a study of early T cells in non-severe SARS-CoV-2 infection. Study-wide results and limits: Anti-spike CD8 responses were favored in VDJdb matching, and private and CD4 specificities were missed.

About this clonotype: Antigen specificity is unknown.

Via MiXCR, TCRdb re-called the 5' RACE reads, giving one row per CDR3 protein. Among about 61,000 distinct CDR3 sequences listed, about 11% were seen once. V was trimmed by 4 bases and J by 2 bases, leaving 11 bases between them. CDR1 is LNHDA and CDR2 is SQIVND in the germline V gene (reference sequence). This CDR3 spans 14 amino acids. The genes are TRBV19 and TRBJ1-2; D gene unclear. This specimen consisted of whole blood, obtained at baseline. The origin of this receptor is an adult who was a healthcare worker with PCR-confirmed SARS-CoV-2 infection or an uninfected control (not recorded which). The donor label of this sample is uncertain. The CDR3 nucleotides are TGTGCCAGTAGTAAGGGAGACACCAACTATGGCTACACCTTC. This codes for CASSKGDTNYGYTF. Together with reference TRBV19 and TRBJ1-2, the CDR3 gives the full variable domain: DGGITQSPKYLFRKEGQNVTLSCEQNLNHDAMYWYRQDPGQGLRLIYYSQIVNDFQKGDIAEGYSVSREKKESFPLTVTSAQKNPTAFYLCASSKGDTNYGYTFGSGTRLTVV.